This is a list of T cell receptor beta chains from one sample in a study of beta chain features in type 1 diabetes. Some clones are missing from TCRdb's copy, which holds only in-frame ones; the method was immunoSEQ multiplex PCR. The sample holds 810,000 or so clones, roughly 15% seen once. The sequenced sample consisted of naive CD4+ T cells from blood. The receptors shown here come from a woman aged 18-30 years in good health. Each CDR3 is given with its conserved first and last residue. D genes are given only for firm matches. Only part of the rows carry a size: once, few, many, or a class if the clone is expanded.

D gene | clone size | J gene | V gene | CDR3 DNA | CDR3 protein
TRBD1 | - | TRBJ1-2 | TRBV14 | TGTGCCAGCAGCCAAGATCTGTACAGGGGGCAAATCTATGGCTACACCTTC | CASSQDLYRGQIYGYTF
- | - | TRBJ2-7 | TRBV4-2 | TGTGCCAGCAGCCAACCAGGGGAAACACACGAGCAGTACTTC | CASSQPGETHEQYF
- | - | TRBJ1-3 | TRBV6-1 | TGTGCCAGCAGTGAGTCCGGCTCTGGAAACACCATATATTTT | CASSESGSGNTIYF
- | - | TRBJ1-2 | TRBV9 | TGTGCCAGCAGCCTCTCCAGCGGCAGACCGACTAACTATGGCTACACCTTC | CASSLSSGRPTNYGYTF
TRBD1 | few | TRBJ1-5 | TRBV5-1 | TGCGCCAGCAGCGCCGGCGGGACAGGGGATCAGCCCCAGCATTTT | CASSAGGTGDQPQHF
- | - | TRBJ2-7 | TRBV7-8 | TGTGCCAGCAGCTCCTTGCCCGCAGGGTCCTACGAGCAGTACTTC | CASSSLPAGSYEQYF
- | - | TRBJ1-2 | TRBV5-4 | TGTGCCAGCAGTCAACCAGGGGCCCTAAACTATGGCTACACCTTC | CASSQPGALNYGYTF
TRBD2 | few | TRBJ2-5 | TRBV7-2 | TGTGCCAGCAGCTTATCGGGGGGAGAGACCCAGTACTTC | CASSLSGGETQYF
- | - | TRBJ2-7 | TRBV11-1 | TGTGCCAGCAGGAAAGACAGCTCCTACGAGCAGTACTTC | CASRKDSSYEQYF
- | - | TRBJ1-2 | TRBV7-3 | TGTGCCAGCAGCAGGGATGGCTATGGCTACACCTTC | CASSRDGYGYTF
TRBD2 | - | TRBJ2-2 | TRBV28 | TGTGCCAGCAGGCCGGACAGTCTAGCGGGAGTGACCGGGGAGCTGTTTTTT | CASRPDSLAGVTGELFF
TRBD2 | - | TRBJ2-1 | TRBV9 | TGTGCCAGCAGCGTCACTAGCGGGTCCGACAATGAGCAGTTCTTC | CASSVTSGSDNEQFF
TRBD1 | few | TRBJ1-5 | TRBV2 | TGTGCCAGCAGTCGGACAGGGCGCAATCAGCCCCAGCATTTT | CASSRTGRNQPQHF
TRBD2 | few | TRBJ2-3 | TRBV5-1 | TGCGCCAGCAGCCTCTTGGGCGGGAGGGCCCGGACAGATACGCAGTATTTT | CASSLLGGRARTDTQYF
- | few | TRBJ2-5 | TRBV23-1 | TGCGCCAGCAGTCAAACTCTGGACCGGTCGGAGACCCAGTACTTC | CASSQTLDRSETQYF
TRBD2 | - | TRBJ2-3 | TRBV4-3 | TGCGCCAGCAGCCAAGTGCCAGCTAGCGGGGACCGGGGGCAGTATTTT | CASSQVPASGDRGQYF
TRBD1 | - | TRBJ2-6 | TRBV2 | TGTGCCAGCAGCCGGGACAGGGCCTTCCTCTCTGGGGCCAACGTCCTGACTTTC | CASSRDRAFLSGANVLTF
- | few | TRBJ2-7 | TRBV28 | TGTGCCAGCAGAGACCCCGGGAGCTACGAGCAGTACTTC | CASRDPGSYEQYF
TRBD2 | - | TRBJ2-1 | TRBV7-3 | TGTGCCAGCAGCCAAGTCGGGGGGTCCAGCGGACTATCCTACAATGAGCAGTTCTTC | CASSQVGGSSGLSYNEQFF
TRBD2 | few | TRBJ2-3 | TRBV29-1 | TGCAGCTTGGCGGGAGGGGCGAATACGCAGTATTTT | CSLAGGANTQYF
TRBD2 | - | TRBJ2-3 | TRBV14 | TGTGCCAGCAGCCAAGGGGAGGGAGATACGCAGTATTTT | CASSQGEGDTQYF
- | - | TRBJ2-2 | TRBV5-1 | TGCGCCAGCAGCTTAATTTCGGGACAGGGGAGTCTAGCGGGAGCCACCGGGGAGCTGTTTTTT | CASSLISGQGSLAGATGELFF
- | few | TRBJ2-5 | TRBV2 | TGTGCCAGCAAGCGAGAAGGGGAGACCCAGTACTTC | CASKREGETQYF
- | - | TRBJ2-2 | TRBV6-5 | TGTGCCAGCAGCGGACAGTGGAACACCGGGGAGCTGTTTTTT | CASSGQWNTGELFF
- | few | TRBJ2-2 | TRBV27 | TGTGCCAGCAGTTTATTGCCCACGGGAGCTACCGGGGAGCTGTTTTTT | CASSLLPTGATGELFF
TRBD1 | - | TRBJ1-5 | TRBV27 | TGTGCCAGCAGTTTATCGGGACAGAGTAGCAATCAGCCCCAGCATTTT | CASSLSGQSSNQPQHF
TRBD2 | few | TRBJ2-5 | TRBV19 | TGTGCCACCTCGCGACTAGCGAGGGAGACCCAGTACTTC | CATSRLARETQYF
- | few | TRBJ2-5 | TRBV2 | TGTGCCAGCAAAAACAGCGAAGAAGAGACCCAGTACTTC | CASKNSEEETQYF
- | - | TRBJ2-5 | TRBV10-3 | TGTGCCATCAGTGAGAGGGGCCAAGAGGCCCAGTACTTC | CAISERGQEAQYF
TRBD2 | few | TRBJ2-5 | TRBV27 | TGTGCCAGCAGTGCAGCCGGGACTAAAGAGACCCAGTACTTC | CASSAAGTKETQYF
TRBD1 | - | TRBJ1-5 | TRBV2 | TGTGCCAGCAGTGAAGGGGTACAGGGGATGCCCCAGCATTTT | CASSEGVQGMPQHF
TRBD2 | - | TRBJ2-3 | TRBV18 | TGTGCCAGCTCACCAACTAGCGGGAGCGTCACAGATACGCAGTATTTT | CASSPTSGSVTDTQYF
TRBD2 | - | TRBJ2-7 | TRBV4-3 | TGCGCCAGCAGCAAGGGACTAGCGGGAGCAGTTGAGCAGTACTTC | CASSKGLAGAVEQYF
- | - | TRBJ2-2 | TRBV27 | TGTGCCAGCTCGATTTGGGTGTCAACCGGGGAGCTGTTTTTT | CASSIWVSTGELFF
TRBD1 | once | TRBJ2-2 | TRBV27 | TGTGCCAGCAGATCGTTCCTTCGGACAGGGGTAACCGGGGAGCTGTTTTTT | CASRSFLRTGVTGELFF
- | few | TRBJ2-2 | TRBV29-1 | TGCAGCGCGACAGACCCGAACACCGGGGAGCTGTTTTTT | CSATDPNTGELFF
TRBD2 | - | TRBJ2-2 | TRBV19 | TGTGCCAGTAGTATCCCTATAGCGGGAGTCATCGGGGAGCTGTTTTTT | CASSIPIAGVIGELFF
- | - | TRBJ1-1 | TRBV29-1 | TGCAGCTACATACAGAACACTGAAGCTTTCTTT | CSYIQNTEAFF
TRBD1 | - | TRBJ1-4 | TRBV28 | TGTGCCAGCAGCACGACAGGGGTAAGGGAAAAACTGTTTTTT | CASSTTGVREKLFF
- | few | TRBJ2-1 | TRBV20-1 | TGCAGTGCTACAGGTTACAATGAGCAGTTCTTC | CSATGYNEQFF
TRBD1 | - | TRBJ1-5 | TRBV5-1 | TGCGCCAGCAGCTTGGGGCAGGGGGGTCAGCCCCAGCATTTT | CASSLGQGGQPQHF
- | - | TRBJ2-7 | TRBV28 | TGTGCCAGCAGCCGGGCCGGGAGCCCGCTGTCTACGGAGCAGTACTTC | CASSRAGSPLSTEQYF
- | few | TRBJ1-1 | TRBV2 | TGTGCCAGCAGCGCAGGTGGGATGGACACTGAAGCTTTCTTT | CASSAGGMDTEAFF
TRBD1 | - | TRBJ2-1 | TRBV10-3 | TGTGCCATCAGTACGCAGGGGGTAGTATCCTACAATGAGCAGTTCTTC | CAISTQGVVSYNEQFF
TRBD2 | few | TRBJ2-5 | TRBV5-1 | TGCGCCAGCACCCTTGCGGGAGGACAAGAGACCCAGTACTTC | CASTLAGGQETQYF
- | - | TRBJ1-4 | TRBV10-3 | TGTGCCATCGCTGACGGTTCAAATGAAAAACTGTTTTTT | CAIADGSNEKLFF
TRBD1 | - | TRBJ1-5 | TRBV29-1 | TGCAGCGTTAAACAGGGGATCAATCAGCCCCAGCATTTT | CSVKQGINQPQHF
- | - | TRBJ2-1 | TRBV11-1 | TGTGCCAGCAGCTTAGGGCTAGCGCTTTACAATGAGCAGTTCTTC | CASSLGLALYNEQFF
TRBD2 | - | TRBJ2-1 | TRBV14 | TGTGCCAGCAGCCCGGAGACTAGCGGGAGAGACCCCTTCTTC | CASSPETSGRDPFF
- | few | TRBJ1-4 | TRBV27 | TGTGCCAGCAGTCTCCGGGGAGGGGAAAAACTGTTTTTT | CASSLRGGEKLFF
- | few | TRBJ2-6 | TRBV7-3 | TGTGCCAGCAGCCCTGGGTCCGTAGTCTCTGGGGCCAACGTCCTGACTTTC | CASSPGSVVSGANVLTF